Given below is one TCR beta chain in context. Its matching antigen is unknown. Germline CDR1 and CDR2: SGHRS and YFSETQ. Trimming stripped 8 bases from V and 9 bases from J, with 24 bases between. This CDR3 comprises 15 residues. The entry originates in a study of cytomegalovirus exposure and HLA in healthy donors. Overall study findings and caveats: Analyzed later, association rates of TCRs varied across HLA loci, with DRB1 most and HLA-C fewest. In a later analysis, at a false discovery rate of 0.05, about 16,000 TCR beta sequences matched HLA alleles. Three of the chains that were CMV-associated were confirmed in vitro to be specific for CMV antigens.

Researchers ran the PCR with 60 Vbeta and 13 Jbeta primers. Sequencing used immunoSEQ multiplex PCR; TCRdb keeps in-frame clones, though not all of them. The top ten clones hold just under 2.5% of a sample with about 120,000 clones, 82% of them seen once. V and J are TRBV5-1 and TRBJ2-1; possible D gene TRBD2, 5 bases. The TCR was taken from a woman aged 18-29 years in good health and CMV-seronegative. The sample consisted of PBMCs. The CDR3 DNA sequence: TGCGCCAGTACAGCCGGTGCGAGAGGGTTTTCTGAGCAGTTCTTC. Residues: CASTAGARGFSEQFF.